This T cell receptor beta chain was identified during a study of shared clonotypes between healthy human individuals. Study-level background: The cohort comprised a couple of women and a few men. Their ages spanned 18 to 49 years.

This clone is a singleton in its sample. With only one base between it and a far larger clone, this is likely a read error. Additional DNA sequences in this sample encode the identical CDR3. Unsorted PBMC DNA was run through sequencing on ten immunoSEQ deep assay plates. Some clones are missing from TCRdb's copy, which holds only in-frame ones; the method was immunoSEQ multiplex PCR. The sample lists 400,000 to 500,000 clones; roughly 85% were seen once. About 100 million PBMCs per unsorted sample were used for genomic DNA. The CDR3 is made up of 17 amino acids. Germline V gives CDR1 LGHNA, CDR2 YSLEER.

This receptor was taken from a woman in her thirties or forties in good health. Some clones in this sample may be carry-over from other donors' samples. Sample: PBMCs. The V call is TRBV4-3, the J call TRBJ2-7; TRBD2 agrees at 7 bases. The CDR3 reads CASSQGAGSGVRYEQYF. As DNA, the CDR3 is TGCGCCAGCAGCCAAGGAGCGGGCAGCGGGGTCCGCTACGAGCAGTACTTT.